The T cell receptor beta chain under discussion was sequenced for a study of human T cells and chemical hapten exposure. Overall study: Each patient's scalp received weekly diphenylcyclopropenone throughout the approximately 23-week study.

Whole-study findings and limits: Controls formed significantly fewer large CDR3 similarity clusters than expanded TCRs did.

V was cut by 1 base and J by 0 bases, with 11 bases left in between. The germline CDR1 and CDR2 sequences are MNHEY and SVGAGI. This CDR3 is built from 16 residues. Time point here: pre-sensitization, week 0. Documented treatment: therapeutic diphenylcyclopropenone sensitization with weekly scalp DPC. Extraction of total RNA was performed on unfractionated whole blood. This clonotype has a handful of counts. The antigen remains unidentified. TCRdb re-analysed the RACE reads in MiXCR, keeping a single row per CDR3 protein. The sample lists about 270,000 distinct CDR3 sequences, approximately 8% seen once, with about 1.1% in the top ten.

The gene calls are TRBV6-5 and TRBJ2-3; the D is unclear. The source is a man aged 18 to 35 with alopecia areata. Some clones in this sample may be carry-over from other donors' samples. This specimen was whole blood, taken in connection with sensitization to the hapten diphenylcyclopropenone (DPC). The CDR3 DNA is TGTGCCAGCAGTTACTTACCCGCAGTAAGCACAGATACGCAGTATTTT. This codes for CASSYLPAVSTDTQYF.